Each of the 12 T cell receptor beta chains below was sequenced from the same sample in a study of technical replicates of blood from a few donors. Libraries were prepared by immunoSEQ multiplex PCR; TCRdb keeps only in-frame clonotypes and omits some of them. The data contain roughly 80,000 clones, 93% of them seen just once; the ten biggest clones take up under 0.3%. The sample taken for sequencing was T cells isolated from PBMCs. The receptors stem from a human donor in good health.

The genes are TRBV5-1 and TRBJ2-1; D is undetermined. Germline CDR1 and CDR2: SGHRS and YFSETQ. This CDR3 spans 13 amino acids. Trimming left V 4 bases short and J 5 bases short, with 10 bases between. The CDR3 loop reads CASSPTVNNEQFF. Here the CDR3 DNA reads TGCGCCAGCAGCCCCACGGTGAACAATGAGCAGTTCTTC.

The gene calls are TRBV5-1 and TRBJ2-7, with 9 bases aligning to TRBD1. The CDR3 consists of 17 residues. The J segment lost 4 bases and the V segment lost 7 bases, leaving 18 bases of the junction unmatched. CDR1 is SGHRS and CDR2 is YFSETQ in the germline V gene. CDR3 sequence (DNA): TGCGCCAGCGGGGACTTAAAACAGGGGGCGAGTTCGTACGAGCAGTACTTC. Residues: CASGDLKQGASSYEQYF.

The chain links TRBV19 to TRBJ1-5; 7 nucleotides match TRBD1. Germline CDR1 and CDR2: LNHDA and SQIVND (reference sequence). Trimming cost V 11 bases and J 2 bases; bases outside gene matches: 6. CDR3 length: 13 residues. The CDR3 DNA reads TGTGCCGGGAGTGGACAGGGCAATCAGCCCCAGCATTTT. Amino acid sequence: CAGSGQGNQPQHF.

The CDR3 loop is CASSEAWGTSGGRNEQFF. The CDR3, as DNA: TGTGCCAGCAGTGAAGCTTGGGGGACTAGCGGGGGCCGGAATGAGCAGTTCTTC. The J gene is TRBJ2-1, the V gene TRBV6-1; 14 bases are a match to TRBD2. Looked up from germline, CDR1 is MNHNS and CDR2 is SASEGT. This CDR3 is 18 amino acids long. The V segment lost 0 bases and the J segment 7 bases; nucleotides outside the gene matches: 8.

The V gene is TRBV6-4, the J gene TRBJ2-1, with 8 positions matching TRBD2. This CDR3 spans 15 amino acids. The V gene's germline CDR1 is MRHNA and CDR2 SNTAGT. J lost 6 bases, V lost 3 bases, and 7 bases had no gene match. CDR3 loop: CASSEAAGEINEQFF. The DNA of the CDR3 is TGTGCCAGCAGTGAGGCAGCGGGAGAAATCAATGAGCAGTTCTTC.

This chain links TRBV28 with TRBJ2-1; 12 bases are shared with TRBD2. The germline gives CDR1 MDHEN, CDR2 SYDVKM. The CDR3 consists of 16 residues. The ends lost 6 bases at V and 0 bases at J; junction bases unmatched: 3. The CDR3 DNA sequence: TGTGCCAGCAGAGGACTAGCGGGGAGCTCCTACAATGAGCAGTTCTTC. The encoded protein is CASRGLAGSSYNEQFF.

This chain joins TRBV2 and TRBJ1-4, with 8 bases fitting TRBD1. This CDR3 is built from 14 residues. Germline CDR1 SNHLY, CDR2 FYNNEI. Losses at the gene ends were 6 bases for V and 3 bases for J; bases not matched to a gene: 3. The CDR3, as DNA: TGTGCCAGCAGAGACAGGGGACCTAATGAAAAACTGTTTTTT. Its translation is CASRDRGPNEKLFF.

V gene TRBV5-6 combines with J gene TRBJ2-7, with TRBD2 matching 11 bases. The V and J ends lost 4 bases and 5 bases, in that order; junction bases with no gene match: 2. Germline CDR1 reads SGHDT; CDR2 reads YYEEEE. The CDR3 runs to 13 residues. This CDR3 is CASSQLAGDEQYF. CDR3 nucleotides: TGTGCCAGCAGCCAACTAGCGGGAGACGAGCAGTACTTC.

V is TRBV7-3 and J is TRBJ2-3; 9 positions agree with TRBD2. After removal of 0 bases from V and 0 bases from J, the junction contained 10 bases not matched to a gene. The CDR3 length is 19 residues. The germline gives CDR1 SGHTA, CDR2 FQGTGA. The CDR3 DNA is TGTGCCAGCAGCTTAACATCGAGCGGGGGGCGCTATAGCACAGATACGCAGTATTTT. It specifies CASSLTSSGGRYSTDTQYF.

The V gene is TRBV5-4, the J gene TRBJ2-3; D is undetermined. Trimming left V 0 bases short and J 0 bases short, with 8 bases between. Germline CDR1 SGHNT, CDR2 YYREEE (reference sequence). The CDR3 is made up of 15 amino acids. The CDR3: CASSLDPSSTDTQYF. DNA of the CDR3: TGTGCCAGCAGCTTGGATCCGTCTAGCACAGATACGCAGTATTTT.

This chain connects TRBV5-4 to TRBJ2-1, with TRBD2 matching over 9 bases. Trimming at V came to 4 bases and at J to 8 bases, leaving 13 bases not matched to a gene. The CDR3 is 16 amino acids. Germline-derived CDR1 and CDR2 are SGHNT and YYREEE (reference sequence). Here the CDR3 reads CASSPLTSGLWDEQFF. CDR3 sequence (DNA): TGTGCCAGCAGCCCCCTCACTAGCGGGCTTTGGGATGAGCAGTTCTTC.

CDR3 region: CASSSLLRQDSYEQYF. The CDR3 DNA is TGTGCCAGCAGTTCCCTCTTGAGACAGGACTCCTACGAGCAGTACTTC. The genes are TRBV27 and TRBJ2-7; tentatively, D is TRBD1 (6 bases). The CDR3 is 16 amino acids. V lost 4 bases and J lost 0, with 16 bases in between. CDR1 and CDR2 from the germline V gene are MNHEY and SMNVEV (reference sequence).